Shown below are 17 T cell receptor beta chains from a single sample sequenced in a study of shared clonotypes between healthy human individuals. The repertoire was sequenced with immunoSEQ multiplex PCR; TCRdb's copy has only in-frame clones and lacks some. The data show about 1.5 million clones, around 95% seen once. Sequencing was done on a sample of naive CD4+ T cells sorted from blood. The subset here: CD45RA+ positively selected. Receptor source: a man aged 30-40 years in good health.

The chain uses TRBV5-6 and TRBJ2-2; 9 positions match TRBD2. Germline V gene lookup returns CDR1 SGHDT and CDR2 YYEEEE. J was trimmed by 4 bases and V by 2 bases; bases with no gene match: 0. This CDR3 contains 14 residues. The CDR3 spells CASSLAGGTGELFF. DNA of the CDR3: TGTGCCAGCAGCTTAGCGGGAGGCACCGGGGAGCTGTTTTTT.

This chain links TRBV5-1 with TRBJ2-1; D might be TRBD2 (6 bases). This CDR3 is 15 amino acids long. The V end lost 5 bases, the J end lost 5 bases, and 17 bases lay between the germline ends. The germline V gene has CDR1 SGHRS and CDR2 YFSETQ. The CDR3 spells CASRTLAGRNNEQFF. In DNA form, the CDR3 reads TGCGCCAGCAGGACGCTAGCCGGGAGAAACAATGAGCAGTTCTTC.

The J gene is TRBJ2-7, the V gene TRBV9; D could derive from TRBD1 or TRBD2 (5 bases each). Trimming pared 4 bases from V and 6 bases from J, leaving 8 bases between. This CDR3 has 11 amino acids. Looked up from germline, CDR1 is SGDLS and CDR2 is YYNGEE. CDR3 loop: CASSLGTEQYF. The DNA of the CDR3 is TGTGCCAGCAGCCTCGGGACCGAGCAGTACTTC.

The genes are TRBV20-1 and TRBJ2-1; possibly TRBD1 or TRBD2 for D (5 bases each). Germline V gives CDR1 DFQATT, CDR2 SNEGSKA (reference sequence). CDR3 length: 11 amino acids. CDR3 nucleotide sequence: TGCAGGCTCGGGTGGGGGAATGAGCAGTTCTTC. The encoded protein is CRLGWGNEQFF.

V gene TRBV15 combines with J gene TRBJ2-1; TRBD1 aligns across 8 bases. The V segment lost 4 bases and the J segment 4 bases; nucleotides outside the gene matches: 12. This CDR3 comprises 17 residues. From germline, CDR1 is LNHNV and CDR2 YYDKDF (reference sequence). CDR3 in amino acids: CATSKPTGEPRYNEQFF. CDR3 nucleotide sequence: TGTGCCACCAGCAAACCGACAGGGGAGCCTAGGTACAATGAGCAGTTCTTC.

The chain joins TRBV2 to TRBJ2-3; 9 nucleotides align to TRBD2. J gave up 0 bases and V 8 bases, and 9 bases lay outside the gene matches. This CDR3 has 16 residues. CDR1 and CDR2 from the germline V gene are SNHLY and FYNNEI. The CDR3 nucleotides read TGTGCCAGCGGCCGGGTAGCGGGGGTGAGCACAGATACGCAGTATTTT. It yields the protein CASGRVAGVSTDTQYF.

This clone was seen a single time. This chain links TRBV5-5 with TRBJ2-5; D is perhaps TRBD2 (5 bases). The germline V gene has CDR1 SGHKS and CDR2 YYEKEE (reference sequence). The CDR3 loop spans 13 amino acids. The ends were cut back, 5 bases at V and 2 bases at J, with 10 bases in the middle. CDR3 DNA: TGTGCCAGCAGAAAGGTAGCGCAAGAGACCCAGTACTTC. Its protein is CASRKVAQETQYF.

The CDR3: CASSRTSGRGDIQYF. DNA of the CDR3: TGTGCCAGCAGCCGAACTAGCGGGAGAGGGGACATTCAGTACTTC. This chain connects TRBV5-4 to TRBJ2-4, with 11 bases aligning to TRBD2. Looked up from germline, CDR1 is SGHNT and CDR2 is YYREEE (reference sequence). This CDR3 is 15 amino acids long. V lost 4 bases and J lost 8; bases outside the gene matches: 8.

V is TRBV9 and J is TRBJ2-6; D ambiguous. Trimming stripped 4 bases from V and 2 bases from J, with 7 bases between. CDR3 length equals 14 residues. The germline CDR1 and CDR2 sequences are SGDLS and YYNGEE. CDR3 DNA: TGTGCCAGCAGCACACGTACTGGGGCCAACGTCCTGACTTTC. Translated: CASSTRTGANVLTF.

The rearrangement joins TRBV4-1 to TRBJ1-2; D remains unclear. The V gene lost 0 bases and the J gene lost 8 bases, with 13 bases spanning the gap. This CDR3 is 14 amino acids long. Germline values: CDR1 MGHRA, CDR2 YSYEKL. CDR3 amino acids: CASSQETLSSGYTF. The CDR3 DNA sequence: TGCGCCAGCAGCCAAGAAACATTATCAAGCGGCTACACCTTC.

The V call is TRBV28, the J call TRBJ1-5; 11 bases align to TRBD1. The germline V gene has CDR1 MDHEN and CDR2 SYDVKM. The trim removed 5 bases at V and 4 bases at J, leaving 16 bases unmatched. The CDR3 loop spans 19 amino acids. CDR3: CASSMRFPDRGLRNQPQHF. Here the CDR3 DNA reads TGTGCCAGCAGTATGCGATTCCCGGACAGGGGGCTTCGGAATCAGCCCCAGCATTTT.

The chain has TRBV6-1 and TRBJ1-1; D remains ambiguous. Germline V CDR1 and CDR2: MNHNS, SASEGT. With 6 bases removed from V and 5 bases from J, the gap between germline ends came to 16 bases. The CDR3 runs to 14 residues. CDR3 protein: CASRSLGSPTEAFF. The CDR3 nucleotides are TGTGCCAGCAGATCGTTGGGAAGTCCGACTGAAGCTTTCTTT.

V is TRBV10-3 and J is TRBJ2-1, with 7 bases identical to TRBD2. The J segment lost 7 bases and the V segment lost 2 bases, leaving 5 bases of the junction unmatched. The germline V gene encodes CDR1 ENHRY and CDR2 SYGVKD. CDR3 size: 14 residues. The CDR3: CAISEDRTRNEQFF. The CDR3 DNA reads TGTGCCATCAGTGAGGATCGGACTAGAAATGAGCAGTTCTTC.

This chain links TRBV7-2 with TRBJ2-1; TRBD1 matches 9 bases. The germline V gene encodes CDR1 SGHTA and CDR2 FQGNSA. V gave up 0 bases and J gave up 0 bases; unmatched junction bases: 15. This CDR3 has 21 amino acids. The CDR3 nucleotides are TGTGCCAGCAGCTTAGCGCACCCGGGACAGGGTTTCCCAAGCTCCTACAATGAGCAGTTCTTC. It specifies CASSLAHPGQGFPSSYNEQFF. Looking up the rest from reference TRBV7-2 and TRBJ2-1 gives the full variable domain: GAGVSQSPSNKVTEKGKDVELRCDPISGHTALYWYRQSLGQGLEFLIYFQGNSAPDKSGLPSDRFSAERTGGSVSTLTIQRTQQEDSAVYLCASSLAHPGQGFPSSYNEQFFGPGTRLTVL.

Concerning this clone: Other DNA sequences in the same sample also yield this CDR3. V usage is TRBV27 and J usage is TRBJ2-3; 11 nucleotides align to TRBD2. Trimming at V came to 5 bases and at J to 5 bases, leaving 3 bases not matched to a gene. Germline V gene sequence: CDR1 MNHEY, CDR2 SMNVEV (reference sequence). This CDR3 is 14 amino acids long. CDR3 sequence (DNA): TGTGCCAGCAGTATAGGACTAGCGGGAGATACGCAGTATTTT. This encodes CASSIGLAGDTQYF.

The CDR3 here is CASSLALAGPVIEQFF. DNA of the CDR3: TGCGCCAGCAGCTTAGCACTAGCGGGACCTGTCATTGAGCAGTTCTTC. This chain joins TRBV5-1 and TRBJ2-1; 10 bases fit TRBD2. Germline assignment: CDR1 SGHRS and CDR2 YFSETQ. Germline trimming cut 2 bases from V and 9 bases from J; bases unmatched to any gene: 11. This CDR3 has 16 residues.

A note on this clone: This sample includes further DNA sequences coding for the same CDR3. V is TRBV6-1 and J is TRBJ2-7; 10 nucleotides agree with TRBD2. The ends lost 3 bases at V and 7 bases at J; junction bases unmatched: 6. Germline assignment: CDR1 MNHNS and CDR2 SASEGT. The CDR3 consists of 14 residues. The DNA of the CDR3 is TGTGCCAGCAGTGAGCTAGCGGGAGTAGGAGAGCAGTACTTC. Protein sequence: CASSELAGVGEQYF.